This T cell receptor (beta chain) was captured by sequencing in a study of blood T cell repertoires in COVID-19. Study-level information: The study drew acute and convalescent COVID-19 samples from the United States, Italy and Spain. PBMCs, B-cell-depleted T cells, or T cells provided the cDNA or gDNA that made up the material.

Original analysis: Amplification of reference gene primers provided the estimated nucleated cell counts. Profiled with immunoSEQ multiplex PCR; TCRdb holds only in-frame clones, not every one. V and J calls and clone size are as listed in that table; D and trimming were resolved from the DNA. The table includes approximately 99,000 clones, less than 75% detected once. CDR3 length: 14 residues. Trimming removed 2 bases at V and 11 bases at J, with 18 bases between. Germline values: CDR1 SGHTA, CDR2 FQGNSA. The material sequenced was peripheral blood. The clonotype originates from a middle-aged woman with acute or convalescent COVID-19. The chain employs TRBV7-2 and TRBJ1-1; D is unresolved. The CDR3 here is CASSLRARSIAAFF. The CDR3, as DNA: TGTGCCAGCAGCTTAAGAGCCCGCTCCATCGCGGCTTTCTTT.